Shown below are 6 T cell receptor beta chains from a single sample sequenced in a study of vaccination and CD4 T cells after COVID-19. Stated treatment: roughly ten-day PBMC culture with coronavirus spike peptide pools or control peptides (ViraFEST assay). The Oncomine TCR Beta short-read assay was applied to DNA of cultured CD4+ T cells. From the PCR reads, TCRdb called clonotypes with MiXCR, one entry per CDR3 protein. The sample holds 9,000 to 15,000 distinct CDR3 sequences, approximately 63% seen once. Their cognate antigens are unknown. The sequencing input was CD4+ T cells from blood, cultured in vitro. All receptors derive from a human donor who had recovered from COVID-19.

This clonotype appeared once. The rearrangement links TRBV18 to TRBJ2-3; D is unclear. V lost 3 bases, J lost 6 bases, and 13 bases lay in between. CDR3 size: 14 residues. Germline CDR1 and CDR2: KGHSH and LQKENI. The CDR3 protein is CASSPPELPDTQYF. CDR3 sequence (DNA): TGTGCCAGCTCACCTCCCGAGCTCCCCGATACGCAGTATTTT.

This clonotype has only a few counts. The V gene is TRBV20-1, the J gene TRBJ1-2; tentatively, D is TRBD1 (6 bases). The CDR3 is 15 amino acids. With 3 bases removed from V and 0 bases from J, the gap between germline ends came to 14 bases. Germline CDR1 and CDR2: DFQATT and SNEGSKA (reference sequence). The CDR3 bases are TGCAGTGCTAGTCTACAGGGAGGAGCTAACTATGGCTACACCTTC. Amino acid sequence: CSASLQGGANYGYTF.

The DNA of the CDR3 is TGTGCCAGCAGTGACACGCGGGACCCAAACATTCAGTACTTC. Its protein product is CASSDTRDPNIQYF. The chain links TRBV6-4 to TRBJ2-4, with D perhaps TRBD2 (6 bases). This CDR3 contains 14 residues. Trimming stripped 2 bases from V and 6 bases from J, with 11 bases between. Germline V lookup: CDR1 MRHNA, CDR2 SNTAGT.

The chain is built from TRBV19 and TRBJ2-1, with 8 nucleotides matching TRBD1. CDR1 is LNHDA, CDR2 SQIVND, per germline (reference sequence). The CDR3 sequence is 15 residues long. With 3 bases clipped from V and 4 bases from J, the junction kept 5 bases outside the gene matches. The DNA for the CDR3 is TGTGCCAGTAGTATTGGGCAGGGGGCTTACAATGAGCAGTTCTTC. Residues: CASSIGQGAYNEQFF.

This clonotype was recorded a few times. The rearrangement joins TRBV20-1 to TRBJ2-2; 13 nucleotides agree with TRBD2. The CDR3 spans 17 residues. Per germline, CDR1 DFQATT and CDR2 SNEGSKA (reference sequence). The V and J ends lost 1 base and 1 base, in that order; junction bases with no gene match: 3. The CDR3 DNA reads as TGCAGTGCTAGAGGGGGGACTAGCGGGATGAACACCGGGGAGCTGTTTTTT. It is translated as CSARGGTSGMNTGELFF.

J is TRBJ1-2 and V is TRBV12-3 or TRBV12-4; D is possibly TRBD1 (5 bases). Trimming removed 6 bases from V and 5 bases from J, with 16 bases in between. This CDR3 is 14 amino acids long. CDR3 bases: TGTGCCAGCAGCCCCCGGGAGGGGATTTATGGCTACACCTTC. It translates to CASSPREGIYGYTF.